A single T cell receptor (beta chain) is shown here with its context. The source of the sample is a study of OX40 agonist ivuxolimab in advanced cancers. Germline CDR1 is KGHSH and CDR2 is LQKENI. V was clipped by 0 bases and J by 4 bases, with 20 bases between them. This CDR3 has 18 residues. TCRdb keeps only in-frame clones here, not all; method: immunoSEQ multiplex PCR. Here the sample spans around 90,000 clones, 90% to 95% being singletons. Sequencing was performed on CD4+ or CD8+ T cells sorted from blood, taken in a trial of the OX40 agonist ivuxolimab. This TCR came from an adult with an advanced solid tumor such as melanoma, head and neck, liver or kidney cancer. The chain couples TRBV18 to TRBJ2-3; possibly TRBD1 or TRBD2 for D (5 bases each). This CDR3 reads CASSPPMGRLRSSDTQYF. In DNA, the CDR3 is TGTGCCAGCTCACCACCGATGGGACGCCTGAGAAGTTCAGATACGCAGTATTTT.